This TCR beta chain was identified in a study of OX40 agonist ivuxolimab in advanced cancers. In terms of the full investigation: Ivuxolimab was a fully human IgG2 agonistic monoclonal antibody targeting the costimulatory receptor OX40 (CD134). The dose-escalation cohort was approximately 83% male with a mean age of about 58 years, ranging from roughly 20 to 80. Peripheral TCRbeta sequencing was intended to test whether TCR sequence diversity was altered and clonal T-cell expansion was caused by ivuxolimab. Partial responses occurred in three dose-escalation patients: two with cutaneous melanoma and one with hepatocellular carcinoma. Of the approximately 50 dose-escalation patients, hepatocellular carcinoma was present in 19, melanoma in roughly 15, renal cell carcinoma in 9 and head and neck cancer in 9. Intravenous ivuxolimab was administered to patients every 2 weeks at six dose levels: 0.01, 0.1, 0.3, 1.5, 3 and 10 mg/kg. Patients were allowed to have had prior anti-PD-1, anti-PD-L1 or anti-CTLA-4 therapy, and approximately 40% of the dose-escalation patients had previously received checkpoint inhibitors. The monotherapy dose-escalation portion (N ≈ 52 patients) of the phase I ivuxolimab trial is reported in the paper. Summary of the overall study and its limitations: The antigen specificity of the peripheral T cells that underwent clonal expansion was not determined. In the 0.1-3.0 mg/kg groups, partial responders had among the lowest normalized peripheral clonal expansion, particularly in CD8+ T cells. On average, CD8+ T cells showed more expanded clones than CD4+ T cells after ivuxolimab. At doses of 0.1 to 3.0 mg/kg, clonal expansion of both CD4+ and CD8+ T cells in blood was seen between baseline and week 6. Low levels of normalized T-cell clonal expansion were also shown by some nonresponding patients.

In this sample, this clone turned up once. No cognate antigen has been identified for it. No much larger clone exists at a distance of one base, and base qualities are not known. For sequencing of the TCRbeta CDR3 region, genomic DNA was extracted from the sorted cells. The immunoSEQ Assay was used for sequencing of TCRbeta CDR3 regions. TCRdb holds this immuneACCESS table with in-frame rearrangements only. Some clones are missing; in checked studies, unresolved V genes explain under half, and the rest has no known cause. A total of 40,000 to 45,000 clones appear in this sample, roughly 84% of them only once. The top ten clones comprise roughly 13% of the sample. The trial excluded patients who had a history of autoimmune disease or who were on systemic immunosuppression. In every dose cohort, peripheral blood was drawn for TCR sequencing at baseline, cycle 4 day 1, and cycle 7 day 1. Samples came from an open-label, multicenter, first-in-human phase I dose-escalation trial of ivuxolimab. Adults with locally advanced or metastatic head and neck squamous cell, hepatocellular, melanoma or renal cell carcinoma were enrolled in the trial. Before TCR sequencing, CD4+ T cells and CD8+ T cells were sorted from peripheral blood as separate populations.

Including the terminal cysteine and phenylalanine, the CDR3 comprises 16 residues. The only DNA kept is the CDR3, 48 bases in frame from the first base. The germline V gene (reference sequence) gives CDR1 as MNHNY and CDR2 as SVGAGI. V ends up 0 bases short and J 3 bases short, with an unmatched junction base count of 6. Sequenced material: CD4+ or CD8+ T cells sorted from blood, taken in a trial of the OX40 agonist ivuxolimab. This sequence was found in an adult with an advanced solid tumor such as melanoma, head and neck, liver or kidney cancer. Recombination joined TRBV6-6 with TRBJ2-7; TRBD1 agrees with 9 junctional bases. Read as DNA, the sequence is TGTGCCAGCAGTTACTCGTGGCCGGGACAGGGCTACGAGCAGTACTTC. Its protein is CASSYSWPGQGYEQYF.